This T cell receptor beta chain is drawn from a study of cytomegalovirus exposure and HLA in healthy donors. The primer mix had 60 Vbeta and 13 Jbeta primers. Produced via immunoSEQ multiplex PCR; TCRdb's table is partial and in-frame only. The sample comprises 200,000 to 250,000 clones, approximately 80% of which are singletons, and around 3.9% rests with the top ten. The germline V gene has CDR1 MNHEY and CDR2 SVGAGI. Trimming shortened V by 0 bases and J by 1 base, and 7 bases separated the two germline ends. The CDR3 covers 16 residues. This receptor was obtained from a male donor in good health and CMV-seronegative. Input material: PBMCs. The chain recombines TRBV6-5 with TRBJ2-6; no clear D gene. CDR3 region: CASSYSRVSGANVLTF. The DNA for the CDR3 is TGTGCCAGCAGTTACTCGAGAGTTTCTGGGGCCAACGTCCTGACTTTC.